Here is one TCR beta chain with its context. Its target is not known. This sample was included in a study of monozygotic twins with inflammatory bowel disease. This CDR3 region has 17 residues. Germline CDR1 MNHNS, CDR2 SASEGT. Overall study findings and caveats: Especially where disease activity was present, IBD patients had fewer clonotypes in common with others than healthy twins did.

TCRdb reanalyzed the 5' RACE reads, giving one entry per CDR3 protein sequence and no DNA. This sample's table reports some 190,000 distinct CDR3 sequences. The source is a human donor with ulcerative colitis or Crohn's disease, or a healthy co-twin of an affected twin (not recorded which). The chain carries TRBV6-1 and TRBJ2-2; TCRdb's D call, TRBD1, is unchecked because there is no DNA. The sequenced sample was blood. The CDR3 is CASSRLTGGMGTGELFF.